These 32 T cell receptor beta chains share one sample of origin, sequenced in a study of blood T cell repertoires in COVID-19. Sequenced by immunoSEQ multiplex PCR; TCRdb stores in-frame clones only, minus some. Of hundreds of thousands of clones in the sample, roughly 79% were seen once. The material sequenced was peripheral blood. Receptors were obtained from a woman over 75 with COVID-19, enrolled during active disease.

For the CDR3, the DNA is TGTGCCAGCAGTTGGAGGAAGGGAGGAGAAAAACTGTTTTTT. Translated, it gives CASSWRKGGEKLFF. V usage is TRBV6-2 or TRBV6-3 and J usage is TRBJ1-4; D call uncertain. CDR3 length: 14 residues. The V and J ends lost 4 bases and 8 bases respectively, with 14 bases between them. Germline loops: CDR1 MNHEY, CDR2 SVGEGT.

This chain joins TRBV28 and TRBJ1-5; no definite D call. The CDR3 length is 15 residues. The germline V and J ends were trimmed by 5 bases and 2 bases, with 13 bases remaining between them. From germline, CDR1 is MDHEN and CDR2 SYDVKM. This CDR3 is CASSHRVKGNQPQHF. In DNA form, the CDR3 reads TGTGCCAGCAGTCATCGGGTTAAGGGCAATCAGCCCCAGCATTTT.

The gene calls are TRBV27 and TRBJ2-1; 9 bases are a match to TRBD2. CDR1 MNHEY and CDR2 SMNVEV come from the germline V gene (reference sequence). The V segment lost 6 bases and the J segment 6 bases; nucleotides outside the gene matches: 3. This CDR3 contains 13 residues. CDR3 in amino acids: CASRSGGSNEQFF. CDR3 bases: TGTGCCAGCAGGAGCGGGGGGTCCAATGAGCAGTTCTTC.

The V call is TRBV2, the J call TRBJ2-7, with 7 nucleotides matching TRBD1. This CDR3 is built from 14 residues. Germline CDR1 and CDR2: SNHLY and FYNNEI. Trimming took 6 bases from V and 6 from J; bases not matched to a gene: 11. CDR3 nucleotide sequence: TGTGCCAGCAGCCCCGGACAGGTATCGGGCGAGCAGTACTTC. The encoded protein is CASSPGQVSGEQYF.

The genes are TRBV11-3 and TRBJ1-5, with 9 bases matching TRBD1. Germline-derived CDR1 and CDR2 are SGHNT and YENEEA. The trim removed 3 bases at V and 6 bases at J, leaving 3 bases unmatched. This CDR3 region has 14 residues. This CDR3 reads CASSFGQGCQPQHF. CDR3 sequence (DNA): TGTGCCAGCAGCTTCGGACAGGGGTGTCAGCCCCAGCATTTT.

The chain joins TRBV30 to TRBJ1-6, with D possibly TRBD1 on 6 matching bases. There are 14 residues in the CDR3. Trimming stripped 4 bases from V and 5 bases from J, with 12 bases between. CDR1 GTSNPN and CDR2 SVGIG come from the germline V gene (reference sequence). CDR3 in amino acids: CAWTPGQHNSPLHF. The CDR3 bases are TGTGCCTGGACACCCGGACAGCATAATTCACCCCTCCACTTT.

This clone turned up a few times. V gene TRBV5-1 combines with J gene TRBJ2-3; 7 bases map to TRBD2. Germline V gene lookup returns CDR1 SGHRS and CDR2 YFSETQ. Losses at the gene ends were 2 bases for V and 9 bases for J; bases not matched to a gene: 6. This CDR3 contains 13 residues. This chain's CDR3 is CASSFTGGRTQYF. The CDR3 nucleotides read TGCGCCAGCAGCTTCACGGGGGGAAGGACGCAGTATTTT.

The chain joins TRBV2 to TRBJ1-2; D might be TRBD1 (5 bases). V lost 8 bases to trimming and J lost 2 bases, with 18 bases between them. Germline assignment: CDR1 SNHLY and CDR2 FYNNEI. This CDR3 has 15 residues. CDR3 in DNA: TGTGCCAGCCTCCGAACGGGGGGGAGAAACTATGGCTACACCTTC. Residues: CASLRTGGRNYGYTF.

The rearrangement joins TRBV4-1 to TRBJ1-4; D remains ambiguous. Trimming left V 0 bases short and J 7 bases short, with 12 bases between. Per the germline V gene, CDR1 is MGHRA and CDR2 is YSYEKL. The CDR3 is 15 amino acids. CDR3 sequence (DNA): TGCGCCAGCAGCCAAGATGGCGTACGCGGTGAAAAACTGTTTTTT. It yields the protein CASSQDGVRGEKLFF.

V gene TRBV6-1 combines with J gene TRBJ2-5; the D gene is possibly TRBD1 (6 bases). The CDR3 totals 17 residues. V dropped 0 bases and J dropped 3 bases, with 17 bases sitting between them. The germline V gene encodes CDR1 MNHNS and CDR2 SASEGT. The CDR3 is CASSEASTTGSKETQYF. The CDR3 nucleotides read TGTGCCAGCAGTGAAGCCTCTACAACAGGGAGTAAAGAGACCCAGTACTTC.

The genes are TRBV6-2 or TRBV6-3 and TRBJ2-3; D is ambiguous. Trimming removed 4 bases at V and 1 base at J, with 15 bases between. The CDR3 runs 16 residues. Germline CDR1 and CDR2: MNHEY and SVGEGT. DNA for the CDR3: TGTGCCAGCAGTTCCTCCGGTTTACGGGGCACAGATACGCAGTATTTT. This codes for CASSSSGLRGTDTQYF.

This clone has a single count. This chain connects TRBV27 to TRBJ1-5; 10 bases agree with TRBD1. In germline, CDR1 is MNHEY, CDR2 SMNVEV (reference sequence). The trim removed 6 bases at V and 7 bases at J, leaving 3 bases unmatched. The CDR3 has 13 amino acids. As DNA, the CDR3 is TGTGCCAGCAGCAGGGACAGGGGCCAGCCCCAGCATTTT. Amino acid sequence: CASSRDRGQPQHF.

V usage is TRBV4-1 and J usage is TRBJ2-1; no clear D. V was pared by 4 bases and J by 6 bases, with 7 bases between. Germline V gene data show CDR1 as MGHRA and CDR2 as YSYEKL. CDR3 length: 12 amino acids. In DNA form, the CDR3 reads TGCGCCAGCAGCCTTCCGGGCAATGAGCAGTTCTTC. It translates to CASSLPGNEQFF.

As DNA, the CDR3 is TGCAGCGCGGGACAGCTCAATGAGCAGTTCTTC. It translates to CSAGQLNEQFF. This sequence joins TRBV29-1 and TRBJ2-1, with 7 bases matching TRBD1. V shed 7 bases, J shed 6 bases, and the junction held 3 bases outside the gene matches. Germline V gene sequence: CDR1 SQVTM, CDR2 ANQGSEA. This CDR3 has 11 amino acids.

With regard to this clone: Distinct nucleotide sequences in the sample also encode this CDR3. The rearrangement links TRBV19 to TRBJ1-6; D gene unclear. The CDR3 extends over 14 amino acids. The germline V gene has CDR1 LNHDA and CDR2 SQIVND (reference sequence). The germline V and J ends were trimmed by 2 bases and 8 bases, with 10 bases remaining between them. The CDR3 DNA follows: TGTGCCAGTAGTATATCGGGTTGGGATTCACCCCTCCACTTT. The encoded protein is CASSISGWDSPLHF. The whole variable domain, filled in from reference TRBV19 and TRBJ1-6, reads DGGITQSPKYLFRKEGQNVTLSCEQNLNHDAMYWYRQDPGQGLRLIYYSQIVNDFQKGDIAEGYSVSREKKESFPLTVTSAQKNPTAFYLCASSISGWDSPLHFGNGTRLTVT.

The chain's CDR3 is CASSGTNPDTQYF. The CDR3 nucleotides are TGTGCCAGCAGCGGGACTAATCCAGATACGCAGTATTTT. The chain carries TRBV7-9 and TRBJ2-3; 7 positions agree with TRBD2. The CDR3 length is 13 residues. CDR1 is SEHNR, CDR2 FQNEAQ, per germline (reference sequence). V was clipped by 5 bases and J by 4 bases; unmatched bases: 3. Drawing the rest from reference TRBV7-9 and TRBJ2-3, the complete variable domain is DTGVSQNPRHKITKRGQNVTFRCDPISEHNRLYWYRQTLGQGPEFLTYFQNEAQLEKSRLLSDRFSAERPKGSFSTLEIQRTEQGDSAMYLCASSGTNPDTQYFGPGTRLTVL.

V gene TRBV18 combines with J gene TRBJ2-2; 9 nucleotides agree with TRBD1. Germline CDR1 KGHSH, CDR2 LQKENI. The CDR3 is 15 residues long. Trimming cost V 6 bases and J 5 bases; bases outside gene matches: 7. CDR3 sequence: CASSPRGQGTGELFF. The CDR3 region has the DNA TGTGCCAGCTCCCCGAGAGGACAGGGGACCGGGGAGCTGTTTTTT.

CDR3 sequence (DNA): TGTGCCAGCAGCTTAGCGCGTGGGGGGACCGGGGAGCTGTTTTTT. This encodes CASSLARGGTGELFF. The J gene is TRBJ2-2, the V gene TRBV7-6, with D perhaps matching TRBD2 (6 bases). Germline values: CDR1 SGHVS, CDR2 FNYEAQ. This CDR3 comprises 15 residues. Trimming pared 0 bases from V and 5 bases from J, leaving 10 bases between.

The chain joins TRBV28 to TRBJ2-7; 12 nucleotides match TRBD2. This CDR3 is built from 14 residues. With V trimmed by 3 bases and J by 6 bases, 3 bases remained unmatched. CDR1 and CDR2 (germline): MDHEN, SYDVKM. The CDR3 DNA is TGTGCCAGCAGTTTGACTAGCGGGAGTTCCGAGCAGTACTTC. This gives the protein CASSLTSGSSEQYF.

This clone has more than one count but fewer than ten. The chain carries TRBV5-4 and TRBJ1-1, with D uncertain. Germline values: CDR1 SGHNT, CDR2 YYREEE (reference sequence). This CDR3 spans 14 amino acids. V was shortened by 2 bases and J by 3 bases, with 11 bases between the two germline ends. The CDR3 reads CASSFAQADTEAFF. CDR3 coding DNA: TGTGCCAGCAGCTTTGCTCAGGCCGACACTGAAGCTTTCTTT.

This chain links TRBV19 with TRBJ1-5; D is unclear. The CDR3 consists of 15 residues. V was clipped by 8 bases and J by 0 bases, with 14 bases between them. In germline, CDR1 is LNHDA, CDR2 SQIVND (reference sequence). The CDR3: CASRTNRFSNQPQHF. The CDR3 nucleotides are TGTGCCAGTCGTACCAACAGATTTAGCAATCAGCCCCAGCATTTT.

The DNA for the CDR3 is TGTGCCTGGAGTTCCGCGGGGAATCGCCTCTATGGCTACACCTTC. It is translated as CAWSSAGNRLYGYTF. This chain connects TRBV30 to TRBJ1-2; D ambiguous. Germline loops: CDR1 GTSNPN, CDR2 SVGIG (reference sequence). This CDR3 spans 15 amino acids. The V end lost 2 bases, the J end lost 4 bases, and 17 bases lay between the germline ends.

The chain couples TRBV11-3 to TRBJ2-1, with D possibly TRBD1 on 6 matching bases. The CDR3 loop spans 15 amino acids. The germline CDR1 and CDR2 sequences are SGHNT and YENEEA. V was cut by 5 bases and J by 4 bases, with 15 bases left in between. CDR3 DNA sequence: TGTGCCAGCAGCGTTGGACAGACCGATTACAATGAGCAGTTCTTC. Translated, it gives CASSVGQTDYNEQFF.

The CDR3 loop reads CASSLELAGVHEQFF. DNA for the CDR3: TGTGCCAGCAGCTTGGAACTAGCGGGAGTTCATGAGCAGTTCTTC. The V gene is TRBV5-4, the J gene TRBJ2-1; 11 nucleotides agree with TRBD2. V was clipped by 0 bases and J by 8 bases; unmatched bases: 4. The germline CDR1 and CDR2 sequences are SGHNT and YYREEE (reference sequence). CDR3 length equals 15 residues.

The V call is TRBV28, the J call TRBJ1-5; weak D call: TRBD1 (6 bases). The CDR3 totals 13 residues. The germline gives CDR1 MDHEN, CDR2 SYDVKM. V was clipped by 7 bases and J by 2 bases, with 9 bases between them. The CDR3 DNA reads TGTGCCAGCAAGGGGGTACGCAATCAGCCCCAGCATTTT. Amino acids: CASKGVRNQPQHF.

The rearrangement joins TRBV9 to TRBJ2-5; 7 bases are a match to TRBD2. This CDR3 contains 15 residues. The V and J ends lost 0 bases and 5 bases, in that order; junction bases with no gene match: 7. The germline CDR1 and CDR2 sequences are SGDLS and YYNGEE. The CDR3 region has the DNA TGTGCCAGCAGCGTAGTCCCATTCGGGGGGGAGACCCAGTACTTC. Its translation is CASSVVPFGGETQYF.

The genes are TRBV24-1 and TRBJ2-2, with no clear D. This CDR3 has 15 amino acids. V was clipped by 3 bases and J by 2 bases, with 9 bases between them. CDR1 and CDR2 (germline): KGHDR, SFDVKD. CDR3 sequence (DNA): TGTGCCACCAGTGATCCTCGAGGCAACACCGGGGAGCTGTTTTTT. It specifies CATSDPRGNTGELFF.

CDR3 nucleotide sequence: TGTGCCAGCTCACCTCAGGGGAACTCTGGAAACACCATATATTTT. It yields the protein CASSPQGNSGNTIYF. The chain recombines TRBV18 with TRBJ1-3, with D tentatively TRBD1 (6 bases). This CDR3 has 15 amino acids. Trimming removed 3 bases at V and 0 bases at J, with 9 bases between. Germline CDR1 reads KGHSH; CDR2 reads LQKENI. The full variable domain, its missing parts supplied by reference TRBV18 and TRBJ1-3, is NAGVMQNPRHLVRRRGQEARLRCSPMKGHSHVYWYRQLPEEGLKFMVYLQKENIIDESGMPKERFSAEFPKEGPSILRIQQVVRGDSAAYFCASSPQGNSGNTIYFGEGSWLTVV.

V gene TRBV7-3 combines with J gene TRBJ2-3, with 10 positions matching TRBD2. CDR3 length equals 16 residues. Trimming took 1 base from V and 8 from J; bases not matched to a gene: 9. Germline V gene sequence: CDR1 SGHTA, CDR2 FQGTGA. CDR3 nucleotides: TGTGCCAGCAGCTTAATGAGTAGCGGGGGGTTTAGTACGCAGTATTTT. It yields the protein CASSLMSSGGFSTQYF.

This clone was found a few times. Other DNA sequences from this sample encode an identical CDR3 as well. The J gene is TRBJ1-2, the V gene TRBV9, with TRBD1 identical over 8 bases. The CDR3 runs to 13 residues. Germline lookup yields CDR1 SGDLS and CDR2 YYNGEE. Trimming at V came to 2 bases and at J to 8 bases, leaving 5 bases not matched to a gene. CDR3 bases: TGTGCCAGCAGCGTGGCAGGGGGCAGGGGCTACACCTTC. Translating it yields CASSVAGGRGYTF.

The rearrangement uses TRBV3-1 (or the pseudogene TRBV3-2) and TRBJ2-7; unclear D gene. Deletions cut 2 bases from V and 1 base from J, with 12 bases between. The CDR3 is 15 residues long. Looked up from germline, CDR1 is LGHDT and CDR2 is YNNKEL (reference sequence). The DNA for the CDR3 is TGTGCCAGCAGCCAAAATCATGCGAGGTCCTACGAGCAGTACTTC. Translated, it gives CASSQNHARSYEQYF.

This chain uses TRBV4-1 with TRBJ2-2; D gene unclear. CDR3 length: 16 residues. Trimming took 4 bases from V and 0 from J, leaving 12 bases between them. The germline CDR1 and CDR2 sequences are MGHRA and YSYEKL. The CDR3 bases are TGCGCCAGCAGCCGGCAGGCTCCCGCGAACACCGGGGAGCTGTTTTTT. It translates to CASSRQAPANTGELFF.